This T cell receptor (beta chain) was sequenced for a study of T cell responses to AZD1222 COVID-19 vaccine. The CDR3 totals 16 residues. The germline gives CDR1 MDHEN, CDR2 SYDVKM. Losses at the gene ends were 6 bases for V and 2 bases for J; bases not matched to a gene: 13. TCRdb's copy holds only in-frame clones and misses some; the assay was immunoSEQ multiplex PCR. The data contain approximately 120,000 clones, around nine tenths of them singletons. This TCR was sampled from an adult in good health. Sample: peripheral blood, taken on day 0 of AZD1222 vaccination. This rearrangement joins TRBV28 to TRBJ2-7, with TRBD1 matching 7 bases. In DNA form, the CDR3 reads TGTGCCAGCAGCCACAAGGACAGGCTCGGAACCTACGAGCAGTACTTC. The encoded protein is CASSHKDRLGTYEQYF.